This T cell receptor beta chain is drawn from a study of shared clonotypes between healthy human individuals. Study conclusions and caveats: Compared with clonotypes that all four donors shared, non-shared clonotypes had lower generation probabilities. Depth was large, yet rarefaction showed that sorted-subset sequencing was incomplete. The sampled material consisted only of blood, and tissue repertoires are likely to differ.

The CDR3 loop spans 12 amino acids. V lost 5 bases and J lost 4, with 9 bases in between. In germline, CDR1 is MDHEN, CDR2 SYDVKM. This clone was counted a single time. Antigen specificity is unknown. TCRdb keeps only in-frame clones here, not all; method: immunoSEQ multiplex PCR. This sample has some 2.3 million clones, with 85% to 95% found just once. The rearrangement uses TRBV28 and TRBJ2-7; D is uncertain. Sequencing was carried out using naive CD4+ T cells from PBMCs. Subset meaning: CD45RA+ positively selected. The source of this sequence is a man younger than 35 in good health. Some clones in this sample may be carry-over from other donors' samples. This chain's CDR3 is CASSTPLYEQYF. The CDR3 coding sequence is TGTGCCAGCAGTACCCCTCTTTACGAGCAGTACTTC. The variable domain in full, with the rest retrieved from reference TRBV28 and TRBJ2-7, is DVKVTQSSRYLVKRTGEKVFLECVQDMDHENMFWYRQDPGLGLRLIYFSYDVKMKEKGDIPEGYSVSREKKERFSLILESASTNQTSMYLCASSTPLYEQYFGPGTRLTVT.